What follows are 31 T cell receptor beta chains derived from one specimen sequenced in a study of regulatory T cells in long-lasting Graves disease. CDR3 regions were amplified by Arm-PCR using iRepertoire HTBI primers to build TCR beta libraries. MiXCR, applied by TCRdb to the multiplex PCR reads, yields one record per CDR3 protein. The table shows a few hundred thousand distinct CDR3 sequences, with approximately 16% occurring only once. Time point of the sample: newly diagnosed GD, antithyroid drugs for less than 3 months. Isolated PBMC RNA provided the starting material for the TCR library. Sequencing used peripheral blood mononuclear cells (PBMCs), obtained at new diagnosis, from a patient treated with antithyroid drugs. Receptors were obtained from a female donor with Graves disease.

This clonotype was seen many times. The genes are TRBV30 and TRBJ2-1; 13 bases line up with TRBD2. The germline gives CDR1 GTSNPN, CDR2 SVGIG (reference sequence). The junction had 7 bases not matched to a gene; V was cut back by 2 bases and J by 12 bases. This CDR3 has 14 residues. The CDR3 DNA follows: TGTGCCTGGAGTCCTGGGTGGACTAGCGGGAGGCAGTTCTTC. It translates to CAWSPGWTSGRQFF. Drawing the rest from reference TRBV30 and TRBJ2-1, the complete variable domain is SQTIHQWPATLVQPVGSPLSLECTVEGTSNPNLYWYRQAAGRGLQLLFYSVGIGQISSEVPQNLSASRPQDRQFILSSKKLLLSDSGFYLCAWSPGWTSGRQFFGPGTRLTVL.

This clonotype appeared many times. J is TRBJ2-5 and V is TRBV27; possibly TRBD2 for D (6 bases). The CDR3 spans 15 residues. V was clipped by 2 bases and J by 5 bases, with 15 bases between them. Germline CDR1 reads MNHEY; CDR2 reads SMNVEV (reference sequence). The CDR3 sequence: CASSLRATRPETQYF. For the CDR3, the DNA is TGTGCCAGCAGTTTAAGGGCGACTAGGCCGGAGACCCAGTACTTC.

This clonotype has at least ten counts. The chain couples TRBV6-2 or TRBV6-3 to TRBJ2-3, with a weak D call TRBD2 (6 bases). CDR1 is MNHEY, CDR2 SVGEGT, per germline. The germline V and J ends were trimmed by 2 bases and 4 bases, with 13 bases remaining between them. This CDR3 contains 15 residues. The CDR3 nucleotides read TGTGCCAGCAGTTACATCGGGGGTGTGGCAGATACGCAGTATTTT. Translation gives CASSYIGGVADTQYF.

This clonotype was detected ten times or more. The chain combines TRBV20-1 with TRBJ2-7; maybe TRBD2 (6 bases). The V gene lost 6 bases and the J gene lost 0 bases, with 18 bases spanning the gap. The CDR3 length is 15 residues. Germline loops: CDR1 DFQATT, CDR2 SNEGSKA (reference sequence). CDR3 loop: CSAPRLGSSSYEQYF. The CDR3 region has the DNA TGCAGTGCCCCGAGACTCGGGAGTAGCTCCTACGAGCAGTACTTC.

This clonotype came up many times. CDR3 protein: CASSTAKTRNSPLHF. CDR3 coding DNA: TGTGCCAGTAGTACCGCAAAAACAAGGAATTCACCCCTCCACTTT. The chain recombines TRBV19 with TRBJ1-6; no reliable D call. V shed 4 bases and J shed 7 bases, with 14 bases lying between them. CDR3 size: 15 residues. Germline CDR1 reads LNHDA; CDR2 reads SQIVND (reference sequence). The whole variable domain, filled in from reference TRBV19 and TRBJ1-6, reads DGGITQSPKYLFRKEGQNVTLSCEQNLNHDAMYWYRQDPGQGLRLIYYSQIVNDFQKGDIAEGYSVSREKKESFPLTVTSAQKNPTAFYLCASSTAKTRNSPLHFGNGTRLTVT.

This clonotype showed up many times. The rearrangement uses TRBV20-1 and TRBJ2-7; 12 bases align to TRBD1. The ends lost 5 bases at V and 3 bases at J; junction bases unmatched: 11. This CDR3 is 16 amino acids long. CDR1 DFQATT and CDR2 SNEGSKA come from the germline V gene (reference sequence). The CDR3 region is CSASEGGQGAFYEQYF. The CDR3 DNA is TGCAGTGCTTCGGAGGGGGGACAGGGGGCTTTCTACGAGCAGTACTTC.

V and J are TRBV6-2 or TRBV6-3 and TRBJ2-6; the D gene is possibly TRBD2 (5 bases). Germline CDR1 and CDR2: MNHEY and SVGEGT. V lost 2 bases to trimming and J lost 2 bases, with 25 bases between them. The CDR3 runs 21 residues. The CDR3 coding sequence is TGTGCCAGCAGTTACGGCGTGAAGCAAGACGGGCCGGGGACTGGGGCCAACGTCCTGACTTTC. Its protein product is CASSYGVKQDGPGTGANVLTF.

This clonotype was observed many times. The genes are TRBV29-1 and TRBJ1-5; TRBD1 is a possible D gene (5 bases). CDR1 and CDR2 (germline): SQVTM, ANQGSEA. V shed 4 bases and J shed 3 bases, with 10 bases lying between them. The CDR3 has 13 amino acids. Here the CDR3 DNA reads TGCAGCGTTGGGACGGACATCAATCAGCCCCAGCATTTT. Its protein is CSVGTDINQPQHF. Combining the CDR3 with reference TRBV29-1 and TRBJ1-5 gives the whole variable domain SAVISQKPSRDICQRGTSLTIQCQVDSQVTMMFWYRQQPGQSLTLIATANQGSEATYESGFVIDKFPISRPNLTFSTLTVSNMSPEDSSIYLCSVGTDINQPQHFGDGTRLSIL.

As regards this clonotype: This is likely an artifact of a read error, given a far larger clone one base away. This chain connects TRBV11-2 to TRBJ2-5; unclear D gene. The J call could be wrong; TRBJ2-7 is a better fit for the DNA end. The germline CDR1 and CDR2 sequences are SGHAT and FQNNGV. The CDR3 runs 13 residues. The CDR3 reads CVSSLDRDYEQYF. CDR3 DNA: TGTGTCAGCAGCTTAGATAGAGACTACGAGCAGTACTTC.

This clonotype was recorded only once. The chain employs TRBV19 and TRBJ2-5, with 13 positions matching TRBD2. The CDR3 length is 12 residues. The V segment lost 7 bases and the J segment 13 bases; nucleotides outside the gene matches: 6. Germline V gene data show CDR1 as LNHDA and CDR2 as SQIVND (reference sequence). The CDR3 protein is CASKRTSGSLYF. In DNA form, the CDR3 reads TGTGCCAGTAAGCGGACTAGCGGGAGTTTGTACTTC.

This clonotype was counted many times. The chain combines TRBV19 with TRBJ2-7; TRBD2 matches at 8 bases. The CDR3 is made up of 15 amino acids. CDR1 and CDR2 (germline): LNHDA, SQIVND (reference sequence). V was pared by 1 base and J by 4 bases, with 6 bases of the junction left unmatched. The CDR3 region has the DNA TGTGCCAGTAGTATAGCCGCAAGCGGGAGTTACGAGCAGTACTTC. Protein: CASSIAASGSYEQYF.

At least ten counts were recorded for this clonotype. The genes are TRBV2 and TRBJ1-2, with no clear D. Trimming stripped 7 bases from V and 0 bases from J, with 21 bases between. Germline V gene data show CDR1 as SNHLY and CDR2 as FYNNEI. The CDR3 is made up of 17 amino acids. CDR3 coding DNA: TGTGCCAGCAATTCGGGCAATTCCCTCCCTACTAACTATGGCTACACCTTC. Encoded protein: CASNSGNSLPTNYGYTF.

This clonotype was detected ten times or more. Mismatch with germline at one junction end may stem from a read error. The rearrangement uses TRBV7-9 and TRBJ1-4; D is perhaps TRBD1 (5 bases). Per the germline V gene, CDR1 is SEHNR and CDR2 is FQNEAQ (reference sequence). This CDR3 contains 16 residues. Here the CDR3 reads CASSPSAGGRLGKLFF. CDR3 bases: TGCGCCAGCAGCCCGTCGGCCGGGGGACGACTAGGAAAACTGTTTTTT.

The table lists this clonotype with many counts. The V and J genes are TRBV28 and TRBJ2-2, with no clear D. The length of the CDR3 is 15 residues. V dropped 10 bases and J dropped 1 base, with 16 bases sitting between them. CDR1 is MDHEN, CDR2 SYDVKM, per germline. CDR3 amino acids: CATTTRTENTGELFF. The CDR3 nucleotides are TGTGCCACTACAACCAGGACGGAGAACACCGGGGAGCTGTTTTTT.

The J gene is TRBJ2-7, the V gene TRBV13; 11 bases line up with TRBD2. Trimming removed 2 bases from V and 6 bases from J; junction bases left unmatched: 15. This CDR3 contains 18 residues. CDR1 PRHDT and CDR2 FYEKMQ come from the germline V gene (reference sequence). CDR3 DNA: TGTGCCAGCAGCTTAACTCGGATAGCGGGAGGGCCCTGGGGCGAGCAGTACTTC. Amino acid sequence: CASSLTRIAGGPWGEQYF. The full variable domain, with the rest looked up from reference TRBV13 and TRBJ2-7, is AAGVIQSPRHLIKEKRETATLKCYPIPRHDTVYWYQQGPGQDPQFLISFYEKMQSDKGSIPDRFSAQQFSDYHSELNMSSLELGDSALYFCASSLTRIAGGPWGEQYFGPGTRLTVT.

This clonotype was detected ten times or more. V usage is TRBV20-1 and J usage is TRBJ2-1; 8 positions match TRBD1. The CDR3 runs 15 residues. The J segment lost 3 bases and the V segment lost 3 bases, leaving 7 bases of the junction unmatched. CDR1 is DFQATT, CDR2 SNEGSKA, per germline (reference sequence). CDR3 coding DNA: TGCAGTGCTAGCCCCGGGACAGGAGGCTACAATGAGCAGTTCTTC. This translates into CSASPGTGGYNEQFF.

This clonotype was counted ten times or more. V is TRBV5-1 and J is TRBJ2-2; the D call may be TRBD1 or TRBD2 (6 bases each). V shed 4 bases and J shed 4 bases, with 14 bases lying between them. The CDR3 totals 15 residues. Per the germline V gene, CDR1 is SGHRS and CDR2 is YFSETQ. DNA of the CDR3: TGCGCCAGCAGCCGCGGGACACACACCACCGGGGAGCTGTTTTTT. This codes for CASSRGTHTTGELFF. The variable domain in full, completed from reference TRBV5-1 and TRBJ2-2, reads KAGVTQTPRYLIKTRGQQVTLSCSPISGHRSVSWYQQTPGQGLQFLFEYFSETQRNKGNFPGRFSGRQFSNSRSEMNVSTLELGDSALYLCASSRGTHTTGELFFGEGSRLTVL.

The chain couples TRBV9 to TRBJ2-7; 8 nucleotides agree with TRBD2. CDR1 and CDR2 (germline): SGDLS, YYNGEE. J gave up 2 bases and V 4 bases, and 14 bases lay outside the gene matches. The CDR3 is 17 residues long. The chain's CDR3 is CASSLMGLAGTPYEQYF. The CDR3 DNA follows: TGTGCCAGCAGCTTAATGGGCCTAGCGGGTACACCCTACGAGCAGTACTTC.

Here the CDR3 reads CASSQRGSPYGYTF. The CDR3 DNA reads as TGTGCCAGCAGCCAACGGGGGAGCCCCTATGGCTACACCTTC. The chain employs TRBV2 and TRBJ1-2, with D possibly being TRBD1 (5 bases). Looked up from germline, CDR1 is SNHLY and CDR2 is FYNNEI. The CDR3 totals 14 residues. Between the trimmed V and J ends, which lost 6 bases and 4 bases, there was a span of 15 bases.

Many counts were recorded for this clonotype. This chain joins TRBV27 and TRBJ2-3; D remains unclear. Looked up from germline, CDR1 is MNHEY and CDR2 is SMNVEV (reference sequence). Trimming left V 7 bases short and J 0 bases short, with 14 bases between. The CDR3 covers 15 residues. CDR3 protein: CASNLLPTSTDTQYF. The CDR3 DNA reads as TGTGCCAGCAACCTTCTACCTACCAGCACAGATACGCAGTATTTT.

The chain has TRBV11-2 and TRBJ2-1, with 7 positions matching TRBD1. The V gene's germline CDR1 is SGHAT and CDR2 FQNNGV. The CDR3 contains 17 residues. V was pared by 5 bases and J by 0 bases, with 10 bases of the junction left unmatched. The CDR3 loop is CASSQVTGLSSYNEQFF. For the CDR3, the DNA is TGTGCCAGCAGCCAAGTGACAGGGCTTAGCTCCTACAATGAGCAGTTCTTC.

This clonotype came up many times. The chain couples TRBV27 to TRBJ2-7; D uncertain. V lost 6 bases and J lost 3, with 18 bases in between. CDR1 is MNHEY and CDR2 is SMNVEV in the germline V gene (reference sequence). CDR3 length: 15 amino acids. CDR3 nucleotides: TGTGCCAGCAGCCGATACGGTCCGCTCATCTACGAGCAGTACTTC. It is translated as CASSRYGPLIYEQYF.

This clonotype occurred many times. The V and J genes are TRBV20-1 and TRBJ2-3, with unresolved D. Germline values: CDR1 DFQATT, CDR2 SNEGSKA (reference sequence). The CDR3 is made up of 12 amino acids. Trimming pared 5 bases from V and 6 bases from J, leaving 12 bases between. CDR3: CSASNNLDTQYF. The DNA for the CDR3 is TGCAGTGCTTCAAATAACCTCGATACGCAGTATTTT.

This clonotype was found many times. This chain links TRBV9 with TRBJ2-5, with D perhaps matching TRBD1 (5 bases). The CDR3 extends over 15 amino acids. Germline CDR1 reads SGDLS; CDR2 reads YYNGEE. Trimming removed 0 bases from V and 4 bases from J, with 13 bases in between. CDR3 DNA: TGTGCCAGCAGCGTAGGAGACGTGCAGGGAGAGACCCAGTACTTC. Its protein is CASSVGDVQGETQYF.

This sequence joins TRBV30 and TRBJ1-5; TRBD1 is a possible D gene (5 bases). The germline V and J ends were trimmed by 4 bases and 0 bases, with 10 bases remaining between them. This CDR3 is 14 amino acids long. Germline V CDR1 and CDR2: GTSNPN, SVGIG (reference sequence). The CDR3 reads CAWTDGHSNQPQHF. Here the CDR3 DNA reads TGTGCCTGGACCGATGGACATAGCAATCAGCCCCAGCATTTT.

Regarding this clonotype: This may come from a read error, since a much larger clone is one base off. The chain has TRBV5-4 and TRBJ1-2; 7 positions agree with TRBD1. This CDR3 is 13 amino acids long. Germline loops: CDR1 SGHNT, CDR2 YYREEE (reference sequence). V lost 4 bases, J lost 4 bases, and 4 bases stayed unmatched. DNA for the CDR3: TGTGCCAGCAGCGACGACAGGGTCTATGGCTACACCTTC. This translates into CASSDDRVYGYTF.

A few counts support this clonotype. The rearrangement joins TRBV7-9 to TRBJ2-1; the match to TRBD2 covers 12 bases. CDR1 and CDR2 from the germline V gene are SEHNR and FQNEAQ (reference sequence). Trimming removed 1 base from V and 10 bases from J; junction bases left unmatched: 11. This CDR3 comprises 17 residues. The CDR3 DNA sequence: TGTGCCAGCAGCTTAGGTACCGCGGCTAGCGGGAGGGGCGAGCAGTTCTTC. Translated: CASSLGTAASGRGEQFF.

The V and J genes are TRBV6-9 and TRBJ1-4, with D uncertain. The CDR3 spans 12 residues. Germline CDR1 and CDR2: MNHGY and SVAAGI. Trimming took off 4 bases at V and 10 bases at J, with 10 bases between the two ends. The CDR3 DNA reads TGTGCCAGCAGTTTAGGCGTCGGAAAACTGTTTTTT. It codes for CASSLGVGKLFF.

This clonotype showed up many times. The rearrangement joins TRBV19 to TRBJ1-2; 9 nucleotides agree with TRBD1. The germline V gene encodes CDR1 LNHDA and CDR2 SQIVND (reference sequence). J gave up 2 bases and V 6 bases, and 16 bases lay outside the gene matches. The CDR3 is 18 amino acids. The CDR3 here is CASRTTGGPLRTNYGYTF. The CDR3 region has the DNA TGTGCCAGTAGGACGACAGGGGGGCCGCTGAGAACCAACTATGGCTACACCTTC.

This clonotype was found many times. The CDR3 DNA is TGCAGTGCTAGTCCAGGACGAAACGGGCCCCAGCATTTT. Its protein is CSASPGRNGPQHF. This chain connects TRBV20-1 to TRBJ1-5; D uncertain. The germline V and J ends were trimmed by 3 bases and 9 bases, with 15 bases remaining between them. Germline CDR1 and CDR2: DFQATT and SNEGSKA (reference sequence). This CDR3 spans 13 amino acids.

The chain joins TRBV28 to TRBJ1-2, with 9 bases matching TRBD1. Germline V CDR1 and CDR2: MDHEN, SYDVKM. This CDR3 has 15 amino acids. V dropped 6 bases and J dropped 2; count of bases not matched to a gene: 7. CDR3 DNA: TGTGCCAGCAGCTCTTTAGGACAGGGGAACTATGGCTACACCTTC. As protein: CASSSLGQGNYGYTF.